The next 22 T cell receptor beta chains were all read from a single sample in a study of vaccination effects on CD4 cells after COVID-19. These TCRs are of unknown antigen specificity. The data were produced by immunoSEQ multiplex PCR, yet TCRdb's version contains in-frame clones alone and is incomplete. The sample includes about 57,000 clones, under 85% of them seen just once. When around ten days of culture had elapsed, CD4+ T cells were isolated. All study participants received two doses of BNT162b2 or mRNA-1273 vaccine. The sequences come from CD4+ T cells from PBMCs cultured without peptide, collected after COVID-19 vaccination. The receptors shown here come from a human donor who received a COVID-19 vaccine.

This clone was detected only a few times. The J gene is TRBJ1-1, the V gene TRBV5-4; no clear D gene. The CDR3 consists of 15 residues. The germline gives CDR1 SGHNT, CDR2 YYREEE (reference sequence). Deletions cut 4 bases from V and 0 bases from J, with 13 bases between. The CDR3 region is CASSPRQQLNTEAFF. The CDR3 nucleotides read TGTGCCAGCAGCCCCCGCCAACAGTTGAACACTGAAGCTTTCTTT.

This chain uses TRBV7-8 with TRBJ2-3; 8 bases match TRBD2. The junction had 4 bases not matched to a gene; V was cut back by 10 bases and J by 1 base. The CDR3 runs to 13 residues. Germline V gene lookup returns CDR1 SGHVS and CDR2 FQNEAQ. The CDR3 DNA is TGTGCCACCGGGCGGGGGGGCACAGATACGCAGTATTTT. Amino acids: CATGRGGTDTQYF.

V usage is TRBV11-2 and J usage is TRBJ2-1; the match to TRBD1 covers 7 bases. Germline V lookup: CDR1 SGHAT, CDR2 FQNNGV. Trimming removed 5 bases from V and 4 bases from J; junction bases left unmatched: 20. The CDR3 length is 19 residues. This CDR3 is CASSIQGPLDTSPYNEQFF. DNA of the CDR3: TGTGCCAGCAGCATACAGGGGCCTCTCGACACCTCCCCGTACAATGAGCAGTTCTTC.

V is TRBV30 and J is TRBJ2-7; no firm D call. The CDR3 has 12 amino acids. In germline, CDR1 is GTSNPN, CDR2 SVGIG (reference sequence). V was clipped by 1 base and J by 3 bases, with 7 bases between them. The CDR3 nucleotides read TGTGCCTGGAGTGGAGGTGTCTACGAGCAGTACTTC. Translation: CAWSGGVYEQYF.

This clone was detected a few times. The chain combines TRBV6-6 with TRBJ1-4, with 7 bases lining up with TRBD1. The trim removed 2 bases at V and 3 bases at J, leaving 0 bases unmatched. From germline, CDR1 is MNHNY and CDR2 SVGAGI (reference sequence). This CDR3 is built from 14 residues. CDR3 sequence (DNA): TGTGCCAGCAGTTACAGGGGGCCTAATGAAAAACTGTTTTTT. Translation: CASSYRGPNEKLFF.

The chain combines TRBV7-2 with TRBJ1-1; D gene ambiguous. Germline CDR1 reads SGHTA; CDR2 reads FQGNSA. The CDR3 has 12 amino acids. V was pared by 1 base and J by 8 bases, with 8 bases between. CDR3 amino acids: CASSLGQHEAFF. The CDR3 nucleotides read TGTGCCAGCAGCTTAGGGCAGCACGAAGCTTTCTTT.

The chain links TRBV10-1 to TRBJ1-2; possibly TRBD1 for D (5 bases). V shed 3 bases and J shed 4 bases, with 12 bases lying between them. CDR1 is WNHNN and CDR2 is SYGVQD in the germline V gene (reference sequence). CDR3 size: 14 residues. The chain's CDR3 is CASSDPPRGYGYTF. CDR3 bases: TGCGCCAGCAGTGATCCCCCAAGGGGCTATGGCTACACCTTC.

This clone was seen once. A junction end diverges from the germline sequence, so it may reflect a read error. This chain uses TRBV7-7 with TRBJ1-5, with TRBD1 identical over 8 bases. This CDR3 has 15 amino acids. Germline lookup yields CDR1 SSHAT and CDR2 FNYEAQ (reference sequence). The CDR3: CASSASRTGHQPQHF. Here the CDR3 DNA reads TGTGCTAGCAGCGCAAGTAGGACAGGGCATCAGCCCCAGCATTTT.

J is TRBJ1-1 and V is TRBV9; 8 bases map to TRBD1. Looked up from germline, CDR1 is SGDLS and CDR2 is YYNGEE. This CDR3 region has 18 residues. V was pared by 3 bases and J by 9 bases, with 22 bases of the junction left unmatched. The CDR3 is CASSGQGARTGQETKAFF. The CDR3, as DNA: TGTGCCAGCAGCGGCCAGGGGGCTCGGACAGGACAGGAAACAAAAGCTTTCTTT.

This chain uses TRBV19 with TRBJ1-1; 8 bases line up with TRBD1. V lost 9 bases and J lost 11; bases outside the gene matches: 14. Germline assignment: CDR1 LNHDA and CDR2 SQIVND (reference sequence). CDR3 length equals 13 residues. CDR3 region: CASLRDRFSGAFF. CDR3 in DNA: TGTGCCAGCCTCCGGGACAGGTTTTCGGGTGCTTTCTTT.

This clone came up once. The chain has TRBV28 and TRBJ1-2, with D uncertain. Germline values: CDR1 MDHEN, CDR2 SYDVKM. V gave up 6 bases and J gave up 8 bases, with 13 bases separating them. CDR3 length equals 12 residues. In nucleotides, the CDR3 is TGTGCCAGCAGCCTCCCTGCCGAGGGCTACACCTTC. Translated, it gives CASSLPAEGYTF.

In its sample, this clone was seen a few times. This chain links TRBV11-2 with TRBJ1-1, with 8 bases fitting TRBD1. With 3 bases clipped from V and 1 base from J, the junction kept 1 base outside the gene matches. The CDR3 contains 14 residues. Germline V gene lookup returns CDR1 SGHAT and CDR2 FQNNGV. The CDR3 protein is CASSFGQGNTEAFF. The CDR3 nucleotides read TGTGCCAGCAGCTTTGGACAGGGGAACACTGAAGCTTTCTTT.

To note about this clone: This same CDR3 is encoded by further DNA sequences in the sample. The rearrangement joins TRBV18 to TRBJ1-2; D remains ambiguous. CDR1 and CDR2 from the germline V gene are KGHSH and LQKENI. The CDR3 covers 14 residues. V lost 3 bases to trimming and J lost 1 base, with 9 bases between them. This CDR3 is CASSPGQDNYGYTF. CDR3 coding DNA: TGTGCCAGCTCACCGGGCCAGGATAACTATGGCTACACCTTC.

The V and J genes are TRBV28 and TRBJ2-1; D is uncertain. This CDR3 has 13 amino acids. Germline-derived CDR1 and CDR2 are MDHEN and SYDVKM. Trimming took 2 bases from V and 5 from J, leaving 7 bases between them. As DNA, the CDR3 is TGTGCCAGCAGTTTACCTAGTAACAATGAGCAGTTCTTC. As protein: CASSLPSNNEQFF.

This clone has a single count. The V and J genes are TRBV7-2 and TRBJ1-1; D remains unclear. Between the trimmed V and J ends, which lost 1 base and 1 base, there was a span of 10 bases. CDR1 is SGHTA and CDR2 is FQGNSA in the germline V gene. The CDR3 is made up of 15 amino acids. The CDR3 sequence: CASSLGDFANTEAFF. Written as DNA, the CDR3 is TGTGCCAGCAGCTTAGGGGATTTCGCGAACACTGAAGCTTTCTTT.

This clone was found once. The rearrangement uses TRBV5-5 and TRBJ2-7; 8 bases are shared with TRBD1. The CDR3 spans 16 residues. Germline CDR1 and CDR2: SGHKS and YYEKEE (reference sequence). The V gene end was trimmed by 1 base and the J gene end by 5 bases; junction bases not matched to a gene: 11. CDR3 in DNA: TGTGCCAGCAGCTTGAGTGGTCAGGGGGCGGGGAACGAGCAGTACTTC. This sequence encodes CASSLSGQGAGNEQYF.

The gene calls are TRBV3-1 (or the pseudogene TRBV3-2) and TRBJ1-1; D possibly corresponds to TRBD1 (6 bases). Trimming took off 0 bases at V and 6 bases at J, with 11 bases between the two ends. Per the germline V gene, CDR1 is LGHDT and CDR2 is YNNKEL (reference sequence). The CDR3 runs to 14 residues. The chain's CDR3 is CASSQDGGRSEAFF. DNA for the CDR3: TGTGCCAGCAGCCAAGACGGGGGCAGGTCTGAAGCTTTCTTT.

This chain connects TRBV24-1 to TRBJ2-5; D perhaps matches TRBD1 (6 bases). V was clipped by 5 bases and J by 3 bases, with 12 bases between them. The CDR3 spans 14 residues. Germline loops: CDR1 KGHDR, CDR2 SFDVKD. The CDR3 sequence: CATSVARTEETQYF. As DNA, the CDR3 is TGTGCCACCAGTGTGGCCAGGACAGAAGAGACCCAGTACTTC.

The sample holds one count of this clone. The chain is built from TRBV13 and TRBJ1-1, with TRBD1 matching 8 bases. This CDR3 is 16 amino acids long. Looked up from germline, CDR1 is PRHDT and CDR2 is FYEKMQ (reference sequence). V trimming: 2 bases; J trimming: 4 bases; junction bases outside the gene matches: 9. In DNA form, the CDR3 reads TGTGCCAGCAGCTTAAATCAGGGGGCGGGTGGCACTGAAGCTTTCTTT. Translated: CASSLNQGAGGTEAFF.

In DNA form, the CDR3 reads TGTGCCAGCAGTTTAGAGGGGGGGAACATTCAGTACTTC. Its protein product is CASSLEGGNIQYF. The V gene is TRBV12-3 or TRBV12-4, the J gene TRBJ2-4; TRBD2 is a possible D gene (7 bases). There are 13 residues in the CDR3. Between the trimmed V and J ends, which lost 1 base and 7 bases, there was a span of 8 bases.

This chain joins TRBV2 and TRBJ2-2, with 8 positions matching TRBD1. Germline V gene data show CDR1 as SNHLY and CDR2 as FYNNEI. This CDR3 spans 14 amino acids. V trimming: 6 bases; J trimming: 5 bases; junction bases outside the gene matches: 5. CDR3 bases: TGTGCCAGCAGGGACAGGGTGCCAACCGGGGAGCTGTTTTTT. This codes for CASRDRVPTGELFF.

This chain connects TRBV10-3 to TRBJ2-5, with TRBD1 identical over 7 bases. CDR1 and CDR2 from the germline V gene are ENHRY and SYGVKD. V was pared by 0 bases and J by 1 base, with 5 bases of the junction left unmatched. The CDR3 is 16 residues long. The CDR3 nucleotides read TGTGCCATCAGTGAGTCGTGGACAGGCCTCCAAGAGACCCAGTACTTC. Translation: CAISESWTGLQETQYF.